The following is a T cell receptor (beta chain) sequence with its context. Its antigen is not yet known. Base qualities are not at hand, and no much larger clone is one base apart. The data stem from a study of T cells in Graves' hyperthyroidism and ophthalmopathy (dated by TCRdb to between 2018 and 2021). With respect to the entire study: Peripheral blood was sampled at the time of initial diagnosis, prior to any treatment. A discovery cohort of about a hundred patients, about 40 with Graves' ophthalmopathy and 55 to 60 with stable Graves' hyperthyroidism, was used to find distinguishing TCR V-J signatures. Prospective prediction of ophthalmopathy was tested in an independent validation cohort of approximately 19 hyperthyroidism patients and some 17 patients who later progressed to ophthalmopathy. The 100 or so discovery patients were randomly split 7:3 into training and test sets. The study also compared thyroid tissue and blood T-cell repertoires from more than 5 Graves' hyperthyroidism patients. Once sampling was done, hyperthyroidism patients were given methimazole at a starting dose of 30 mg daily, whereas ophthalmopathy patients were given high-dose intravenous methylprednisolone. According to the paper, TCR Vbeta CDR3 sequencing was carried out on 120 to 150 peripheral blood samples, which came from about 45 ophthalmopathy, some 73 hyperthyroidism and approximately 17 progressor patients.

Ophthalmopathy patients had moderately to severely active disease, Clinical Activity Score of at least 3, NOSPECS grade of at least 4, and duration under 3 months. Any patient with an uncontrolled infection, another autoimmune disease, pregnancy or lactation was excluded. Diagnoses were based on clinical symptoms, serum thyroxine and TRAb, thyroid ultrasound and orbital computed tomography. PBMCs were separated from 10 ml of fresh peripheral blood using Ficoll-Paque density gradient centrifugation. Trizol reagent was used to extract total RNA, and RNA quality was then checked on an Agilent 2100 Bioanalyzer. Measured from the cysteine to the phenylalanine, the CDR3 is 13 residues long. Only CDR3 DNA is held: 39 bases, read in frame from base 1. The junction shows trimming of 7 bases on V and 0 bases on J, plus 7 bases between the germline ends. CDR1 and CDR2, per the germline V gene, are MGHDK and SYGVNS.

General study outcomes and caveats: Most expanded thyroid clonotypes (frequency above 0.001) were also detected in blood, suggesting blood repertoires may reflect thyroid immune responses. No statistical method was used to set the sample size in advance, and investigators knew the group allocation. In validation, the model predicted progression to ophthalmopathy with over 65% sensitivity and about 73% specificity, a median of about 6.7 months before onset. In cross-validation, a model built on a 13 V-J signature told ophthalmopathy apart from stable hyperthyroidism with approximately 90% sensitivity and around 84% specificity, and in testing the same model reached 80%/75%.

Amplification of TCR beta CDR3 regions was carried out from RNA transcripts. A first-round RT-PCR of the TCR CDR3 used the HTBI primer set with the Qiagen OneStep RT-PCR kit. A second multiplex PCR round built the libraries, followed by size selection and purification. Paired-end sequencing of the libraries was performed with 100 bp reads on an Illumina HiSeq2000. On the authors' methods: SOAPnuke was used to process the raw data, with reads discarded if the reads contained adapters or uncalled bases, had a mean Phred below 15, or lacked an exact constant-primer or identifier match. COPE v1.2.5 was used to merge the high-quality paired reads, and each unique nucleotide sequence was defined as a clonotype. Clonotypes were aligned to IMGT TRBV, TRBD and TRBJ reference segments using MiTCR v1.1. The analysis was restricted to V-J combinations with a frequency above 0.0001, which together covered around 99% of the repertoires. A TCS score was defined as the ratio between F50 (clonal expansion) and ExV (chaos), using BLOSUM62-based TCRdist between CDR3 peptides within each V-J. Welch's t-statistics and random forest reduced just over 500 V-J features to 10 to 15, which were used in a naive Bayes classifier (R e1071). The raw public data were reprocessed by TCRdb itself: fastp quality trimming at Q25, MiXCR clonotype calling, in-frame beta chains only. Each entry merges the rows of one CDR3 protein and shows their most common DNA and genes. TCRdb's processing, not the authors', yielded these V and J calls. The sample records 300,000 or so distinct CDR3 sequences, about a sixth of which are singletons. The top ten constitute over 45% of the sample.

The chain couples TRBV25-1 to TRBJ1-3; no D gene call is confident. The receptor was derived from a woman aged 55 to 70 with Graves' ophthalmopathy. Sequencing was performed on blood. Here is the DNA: TGTGCCAGCATTCGGAACTCTGGAAACACCATATATTTT. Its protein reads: CASIRNSGNTIYF.